A selection of T cell receptor beta chains follows, all from one sample in a study of cytomegalovirus exposure and HLA in healthy donors. Assay used: immunoSEQ multiplex PCR; TCRdb lists only in-frame clones, some missing. The data show around 86,000 clones, with around 80% seen just once and around 3.1% held by the top ten. Material for sequencing was PBMCs. These receptor sequences come from a man over 45 in good health and CMV-seropositive. Each CDR3 is given with its conserved first and last residue. Each record gives: V gene, J gene, D gene, clone size, CDR3 protein, CDR3 DNA. D genes are given only for firm matches. The size of a clone is reported for some rows only, either as once, few or many, or as a class for expanded clones.

v_gene: TRBV12-5; j_gene: TRBJ2-3; d_gene: TRBD1; abundance: -; CDR3aa: CASGLPDRGRGTDTQYF; CDR3nt: TGTGCTAGTGGTTTGCCCGACAGGGGGCGAGGGACAGATACGCAGTATTTT
v_gene: TRBV10-3; j_gene: TRBJ1-1; d_gene: TRBD1; abundance: -; CDR3aa: CAISRGTGNTEAFF; CDR3nt: TGTGCCATCAGCCGGGGGACAGGGAACACTGAAGCTTTCTTT
v_gene: TRBV7-2; j_gene: TRBJ2-7; d_gene: TRBD1; abundance: -; CDR3aa: CASSLLGQGIHEQYF; CDR3nt: TGTGCCAGCAGCTTATTGGGACAGGGGATCCACGAGCAGTACTTC
v_gene: TRBV27; j_gene: TRBJ2-3; d_gene: TRBD2; abundance: -; CDR3aa: CASSTPGSLAVDTQYF; CDR3nt: TGTGCCAGCAGTACACCCGGATCCCTAGCGGTAGATACGCAGTATTTT
v_gene: TRBV25-1; j_gene: TRBJ2-5; d_gene: -; abundance: -; CDR3aa: CASSEKGHPLQETQYF; CDR3nt: TGTGCCAGCAGTGAGAAGGGACACCCGCTTCAAGAGACCCAGTACTTC
v_gene: TRBV12-5; j_gene: TRBJ2-7; d_gene: -; abundance: -; CDR3aa: CASGLVLGDSYEQYF; CDR3nt: TGTGCTAGTGGTTTGGTACTCGGGGACTCCTACGAGCAGTACTTC
v_gene: TRBV7-9; j_gene: TRBJ2-6; d_gene: -; abundance: once; CDR3aa: CASSLPLTDSGANVLTF; CDR3nt: TGTGCCAGCAGCTTGCCCCTAACAGACTCTGGGGCCAACGTCCTGACTTTC
v_gene: TRBV9; j_gene: TRBJ2-7; d_gene: TRBD2; abundance: -; CDR3aa: CASSVLAGSSYEQYF; CDR3nt: TGTGCCAGCAGCGTACTAGCGGGGAGCTCCTACGAGCAGTACTTC
v_gene: TRBV11-1; j_gene: TRBJ2-7; d_gene: -; abundance: few; CDR3aa: CASSRRFSPYEQYF; CDR3nt: TGTGCCAGCAGCCGTCGGTTTTCCCCCTACGAGCAGTACTTC
v_gene: TRBV5-3; j_gene: TRBJ1-5; d_gene: TRBD1; abundance: -; CDR3aa: CARSTGQDGQPQHF; CDR3nt: TGTGCCAGAAGCACAGGACAGGATGGTCAGCCCCAGCATTTT
v_gene: TRBV30; j_gene: TRBJ2-7; d_gene: TRBD2; abundance: few; CDR3aa: CAWSVYGGRAREQYF; CDR3nt: TGTGCCTGGAGTGTGTATGGCGGGAGGGCTCGGGAGCAGTACTTC
v_gene: TRBV6-5; j_gene: TRBJ2-7; d_gene: -; abundance: -; CDR3aa: CASSMRGAAYEQYF; CDR3nt: TGTGCCAGCAGTATGCGGGGAGCAGCCTACGAGCAGTACTTC
v_gene: TRBV29-1; j_gene: TRBJ2-7; d_gene: -; abundance: -; CDR3aa: CSVYSGRSYEQYF; CDR3nt: TGCAGCGTTTATAGCGGAAGGTCCTACGAGCAGTACTTC
v_gene: TRBV6-6; j_gene: TRBJ1-5; d_gene: -; abundance: -; CDR3aa: CASSSDSSFNQPQHF; CDR3nt: TGTGCCAGCAGTTCGGACAGTTCCTTTAATCAGCCCCAGCATTTT
v_gene: TRBV5-1; j_gene: TRBJ2-5; d_gene: TRBD2; abundance: few; CDR3aa: CASSPLSGRPFETQYF; CDR3nt: TGCGCCAGCAGCCCGTTAAGCGGGAGGCCCTTTGAGACCCAGTACTTC
v_gene: TRBV15; j_gene: TRBJ1-4; d_gene: TRBD1; abundance: few; CDR3aa: CATSRQGALNEKLFF; CDR3nt: TGTGCCACCAGCAGACAGGGGGCTCTTAATGAAAAACTGTTTTTT